Below, 25 T cell receptor beta chains from the same sample are listed, as sequenced in a study of blood T cell repertoires in COVID-19 (dated by TCRdb to the early 2020s). Receptor libraries were prepared by the immunoSEQ multiplex PCR assay. What TCRdb holds here is the immuneACCESS table cut down to in-frame rearrangements. Part of the clones is not present; checked against another copy, under half of the missing clones reflect an unresolved V gene, and the others are unexplained. This sample is represented by about 310,000 clones; roughly 90% of them were singletons. About 9.4% of the sample is taken by the ten largest. The specimen sequenced was PBMCs or T cells enriched from blood (not recorded which). The receptors originated from a woman aged 25 to 39 who had recovered from COVID-19.

The V gene is TRBV30, the J gene TRBJ1-1; TRBD1 is a possible D gene (5 bases). This CDR3 comprises 13 residues. The germline CDR1 and CDR2 sequences are GTSNPN and SVGIG (reference sequence). V lost 8 bases and J lost 4, with 17 bases in between. The chain's CDR3 is CARLRVVRTEAFF. As DNA, the CDR3 is TGTGCCCGGCTCAGGGTTGTTCGCACTGAAGCTTTCTTT.

The chain joins TRBV18 to TRBJ2-1, with TRBD2 identical over 10 bases. After removal of 6 bases from V and 11 bases from J, the junction contained 10 bases not matched to a gene. Looked up from germline, CDR1 is KGHSH and CDR2 is LQKENI. This CDR3 spans 14 amino acids. CDR3 sequence (DNA): TGTGCCAGCTCGGGTGCTAGCGGGAGTCCCCAGCAGTTCTTC. It translates to CASSGASGSPQQFF.

The J gene is TRBJ1-5, the V gene TRBV9; D is unclear. The CDR3 contains 14 residues. CDR1 and CDR2 (germline): SGDLS, YYNGEE. The ends were cut back, 10 bases at V and 0 bases at J, with 14 bases in the middle. CDR3 sequence reads: CAEVGPYSNQPQHF. The CDR3, as DNA: TGTGCCGAGGTGGGTCCTTATAGCAATCAGCCCCAGCATTTT.

The V call is TRBV6-2 or TRBV6-3, the J call TRBJ1-3; tentative D call: TRBD1 (6 bases). Germline V gives CDR1 MNHEY, CDR2 SVGEGT. The CDR3 contains 15 residues. Trimming cost V 5 bases and J 0 bases, with 11 bases left between them. The CDR3 DNA reads TGTGCCAGCAGTAACAGGGCGGACTCTGGAAACACCATATATTTT. It codes for CASSNRADSGNTIYF.

V and J are TRBV7-2 and TRBJ2-1; 7 bases agree with TRBD2. There are 16 residues in the CDR3. CDR1 and CDR2 from the germline V gene are SGHTA and FQGNSA. V was pared by 2 bases and J by 6 bases, with 10 bases of the junction left unmatched. The DNA of the CDR3 is TGTGCCAGCAGCTTAAGGGCGCGGGAGCCAGCCAATGAGCAGTTCTTC. The encoded protein is CASSLRAREPANEQFF.

The chain has TRBV12-5 and TRBJ2-7; 13 bases are shared with TRBD2. Germline CDR1 is LGHNT and CDR2 is FRNRAP. This CDR3 has 17 amino acids. The V segment lost 1 base and the J segment 5 bases; nucleotides outside the gene matches: 8. The CDR3, as DNA: TGTGCTAGTGGTTTGGCCCGGACTAGCGGGAGTACCAACGAGCAGTACTTC. It specifies CASGLARTSGSTNEQYF.

V and J are TRBV9 and TRBJ1-1; 7 bases are shared with TRBD1. The CDR3 contains 17 residues. Trimming took 2 bases from V and 5 from J; bases not matched to a gene: 15. Germline CDR1 reads SGDLS; CDR2 reads YYNGEE. CDR3 DNA: TGTGCCAGCAGCGTGGTGACCCGACAGGGTTCGTCGACTGAAGCTTTCTTT. This gives the protein CASSVVTRQGSSTEAFF.

This chain connects TRBV10-3 to TRBJ2-3; 9 bases line up with TRBD1. The CDR3 has 18 amino acids. J was trimmed by 1 base and V by 0 bases; bases with no gene match: 8. CDR1 and CDR2 from the germline V gene are ENHRY and SYGVKD. The CDR3 DNA sequence: TGTGCCATCAGTGAGTCTCCTGGACAGGGGCTCCGCACAGATACGCAGTATTTT. Amino acids: CAISESPGQGLRTDTQYF.

The V gene is TRBV5-1, the J gene TRBJ2-2; D might be TRBD2 (5 bases). Between the trimmed V and J ends, which lost 2 bases and 7 bases, there was a span of 9 bases. Germline CDR1 and CDR2: SGHRS and YFSETQ. The CDR3 is 13 amino acids. This CDR3 reads CASSFSADGELFF. For the CDR3, the DNA is TGCGCCAGCAGCTTCTCAGCGGACGGGGAGCTGTTTTTT.

DNA of the CDR3: TGTGCCAGCAGTTTAGGGCTCAATCAGCCCCAGCATTTT. Translated, it gives CASSLGLNQPQHF. The gene calls are TRBV12-3 or TRBV12-4 and TRBJ1-5; the D is unclear. The germline V and J ends were trimmed by 1 base and 3 bases, with 4 bases remaining between them. The CDR3 contains 13 residues.

V gene TRBV3-1 (or the pseudogene TRBV3-2) combines with J gene TRBJ2-2; maybe TRBD1 (6 bases). The germline V and J ends were trimmed by 0 bases and 3 bases, with 20 bases remaining between them. Per the germline V gene, CDR1 is LGHDT and CDR2 is YNNKEL (reference sequence). CDR3 length equals 19 residues. The CDR3 sequence: CASSQDFSGTGTYTGELFF. DNA for the CDR3: TGTGCCAGCAGCCAAGATTTTTCGGGAACAGGGACGTACACCGGGGAGCTGTTTTTT.

The V gene is TRBV27, the J gene TRBJ1-1; D call uncertain. The V end lost 0 bases, the J end lost 1 base, and 9 bases lay between the germline ends. The CDR3 length is 15 residues. Germline CDR1 is MNHEY and CDR2 is SMNVEV (reference sequence). The CDR3 loop reads CASSLSGSGNTEAFF. CDR3 bases: TGTGCCAGCAGTTTATCGGGCAGTGGGAACACTGAAGCTTTCTTT.

The V and J genes are TRBV10-3 and TRBJ2-5; 9 bases are shared with TRBD2. Per the germline V gene, CDR1 is ENHRY and CDR2 is SYGVKD. This CDR3 contains 16 residues. The V segment lost 3 bases and the J segment 4 bases; nucleotides outside the gene matches: 9. CDR3 amino acids: CAISDGLAGAAETQYF. CDR3 bases: TGTGCCATCAGTGATGGGTTAGCGGGAGCTGCAGAGACCCAGTACTTC.

The V and J genes are TRBV6-5 and TRBJ1-3; D may be TRBD1 (5 bases). CDR3 size: 15 residues. The V gene's germline CDR1 is MNHEY and CDR2 SVGAGI. V was pared by 2 bases and J by 1 base, with 9 bases between. The CDR3 spells CASSYEGVSGNTIYF. The DNA for the CDR3 is TGTGCCAGCAGTTACGAAGGGGTGTCTGGAAACACCATATATTTT.

The chain carries TRBV28 and TRBJ2-1; TRBD2 matches at 10 bases. The CDR3 has 13 residues. Trimming cost V 5 bases and J 5 bases; bases outside gene matches: 0. Per the germline V gene, CDR1 is MDHEN and CDR2 is SYDVKM. The CDR3 loop is CASSTSGNNEQFF. The DNA of the CDR3 is TGTGCCAGCAGTACTAGCGGGAACAATGAGCAGTTCTTC.

This clone was seen more than once but under ten times. The CDR3 DNA reads TGTGCCAGCAGCGTGACTAGCGGGTCCAATGAGCAGTTCTTC. Translation: CASSVTSGSNEQFF. The chain uses TRBV11-2 and TRBJ2-1; 10 nucleotides agree with TRBD2. This CDR3 spans 14 amino acids. Trimming took 5 bases from V and 6 from J; bases not matched to a gene: 4. From germline, CDR1 is SGHAT and CDR2 FQNNGV. Variable domain in full (rest from reference TRBV11-2 and TRBJ2-1): EAGVAQSPRYKIIEKRQSVAFWCNPISGHATLYWYQQILGQGPKLLIQFQNNGVVDDSQLPKDRFSAERLKGVDSTLKIQPAKLEDSAVYLCASSVTSGSNEQFFGPGTRLTVL.

The chain uses TRBV29-1 and TRBJ2-5; D unresolved. Per the germline V gene, CDR1 is SQVTM and CDR2 is ANQGSEA. This CDR3 has 10 amino acids. The ends were cut back, 6 bases at V and 1 base at J, with 3 bases in the middle. For the CDR3, the DNA is TGCAGCGTCATCCAAGAGACCCAGTACTTC. Its protein product is CSVIQETQYF.

The V and J genes are TRBV12-3 or TRBV12-4 and TRBJ1-1; D unresolved. This CDR3 has 13 residues. V lost 3 bases and J lost 0, with 5 bases in between. The CDR3 DNA reads TGTGCCAGCAGTTTTACAGTGAACACTGAAGCTTTCTTT. This codes for CASSFTVNTEAFF.

The CDR3 protein is CAITPQGTGYGYTF. In nucleotides, the CDR3 is TGTGCCATCACCCCACAGGGTACGGGCTATGGCTACACCTTC. The V gene is TRBV10-3, the J gene TRBJ1-2; tentative D call: TRBD1 (6 bases). CDR3 size: 14 residues. Germline CDR1 and CDR2: ENHRY and SYGVKD. V gave up 7 bases and J gave up 4 bases, with 16 bases separating them.

V and J are TRBV7-2 and TRBJ1-1; no reliable D call. V lost 5 bases, J lost 0 bases, and 19 bases lay in between. The CDR3 runs to 17 residues. The germline CDR1 and CDR2 sequences are SGHTA and FQGNSA. For the CDR3, the DNA is TGTGCCAGCAGCCCCCGGTTCTACTCCGTCCTGAACACTGAAGCTTTCTTT. Amino acid sequence: CASSPRFYSVLNTEAFF.

J is TRBJ2-3 and V is TRBV4-1, with TRBD1 identical over 7 bases. Germline CDR1 and CDR2: MGHRA and YSYEKL. Unmatched junction bases numbered 3, after V lost 4 bases and J lost 2 bases. This CDR3 contains 14 residues. In DNA, the CDR3 is TGCGCCAGCAGCCTCCAGGGGGACACAGATACGCAGTATTTT. Its translation is CASSLQGDTDTQYF.

The chain carries TRBV7-3 and TRBJ1-1; D not certain. The CDR3 is 14 amino acids. CDR1 is SGHTA and CDR2 is FQGTGA in the germline V gene. Trimming cost V 4 bases and J 4 bases, with 13 bases left between them. The CDR3 spells CASSSGATSTEAFF. For the CDR3, the DNA is TGTGCCAGCAGCTCCGGAGCCACGTCCACTGAAGCTTTCTTT.

The V gene is TRBV3-1 (or the pseudogene TRBV3-2), the J gene TRBJ2-6, with D hard to call. This CDR3 is 19 amino acids long. The V gene lost 4 bases and the J gene lost 2 bases, with 21 bases spanning the gap. CDR1 is LGHDT and CDR2 is YNNKEL in the germline V gene (reference sequence). CDR3 nucleotides: TGTGCCAGCAGCCCCCTCGTGGGTAAGAGGTTGGCTGGGGCCAACGTCCTGACTTTC. It encodes CASSPLVGKRLAGANVLTF.

V is TRBV19 and J is TRBJ1-2; 9 bases line up with TRBD1. The length of the CDR3 is 19 residues. The ends lost 4 bases at V and 1 base at J; junction bases unmatched: 16. Germline assignment: CDR1 LNHDA and CDR2 SQIVND (reference sequence). CDR3 sequence reads: CASSTPIGTGYDLNYGYTF. The CDR3 DNA follows: TGTGCCAGTAGTACCCCAATCGGGACAGGGTACGACCTTAACTATGGCTACACCTTC.

This sequence joins TRBV7-9 and TRBJ1-1, with D uncertain. Trimming took off 5 bases at V and 0 bases at J, with 10 bases between the two ends. Looked up from germline, CDR1 is SEHNR and CDR2 is FQNEAQ (reference sequence). This CDR3 comprises 14 residues. The DNA for the CDR3 is TGTGCCAGCAGCCCCACAGCTATGAACACTGAAGCTTTCTTT. It is translated as CASSPTAMNTEAFF.